This is a list of T cell receptor beta chains from one sample in a study of T-cell memory formation after mild COVID-19. TCRdb re-derived calls from the 5' RACE reads in MiXCR, one entry per CDR3 protein. The sample consists of under 550,000 distinct CDR3 sequences, 15% to 20% of them appearing once. Material for sequencing was PBMCs or a T cell subset sorted from them (not recorded which). The receptors derive from a man aged 18 to 30 who had mild COVID-19 (a few samples of this study predate the infection). Cell type and time point are not known. Each CDR3 is given with its conserved first and last residue. Each record gives: V gene, J gene, CDR3 protein.

V: TRBV5-1; J: TRBJ2-4; CDR3: CASSLDSLAKNIQYF
V: TRBV7-8; J: TRBJ1-5; CDR3: CASSLGRLNRNQPQHF
V: TRBV6-1; J: TRBJ2-4; CDR3: CASSRDPGVVKNIQYF
V: TRBV11-1; J: TRBJ1-1; CDR3: CASSLGRTMNTEAFF
V: TRBV20-1; J: TRBJ2-4; CDR3: CSANRLGVNIQYF
V: TRBV28; J: TRBJ1-2; CDR3: CASSLEYYGYTF
V: TRBV7-2; J: TRBJ1-5; CDR3: CASSLGSYQPQHF
V: TRBV3-1; J: TRBJ2-3; CDR3: CASSLSGGDTQYF
V: TRBV20-1; J: TRBJ1-2; CDR3: CSASWDRGFGGYTF
V: TRBV6-2/TRBV6-3; J: TRBJ1-6; CDR3: CASIQGARNSPLHF
V: TRBV6-5; J: TRBJ1-2; CDR3: CATGQSSRGYTF
V: TRBV7-9; J: TRBJ2-1; CDR3: CASSWTGVDNEQFF
V: TRBV4-3; J: TRBJ2-2; CDR3: CASSHRLAGGPGTGELFF
V: TRBV6-1; J: TRBJ2-1; CDR3: CASSVQTAWDYNEQFF